This T cell receptor beta chain was sequenced during a study of blood T cell repertoires in COVID-19 (TCRdb year 2020). With regard to the full study: Samples from collaborators originated in the United States, Italy and Spain and spanned both the acute and convalescent phases of COVID-19. Subjects who had been exposed to COVID-19, were actively infected with it, or had recovered from it provided the deeply sampled blood TCRbeta repertoires that made up the dataset. A de-identified subject ID, COVID-19 status, age in years and sex were almost always included in the sample metadata. The samples were drawn from the first 160 participants of the ongoing ImmuneRACE study and from 950 to 1,500 subjects provided by 6 global collaborators. The repertoires were made available in a free public database intended to serve as a resource for research on the immune response to SARS-CoV-2. The prospective study material was composed of cDNA or gDNA derived from T cells, B-cell-depleted T cells, or PBMCs. Where available, HLA class I and class II types were taken from metadata supplied by the sample provider and were not determined by assay-based typing.

A second Seattle source provided samples from volunteer blood donors who had recovered from COVID-19. Collaborating institutions collected whole blood in K2EDTA tubes following their own protocols. For TCRbeta analysis, collaborators shipped samples as frozen whole blood, isolated PBMCs, or DNA extracted from either of those sample types. Via the germline V gene, CDR1 is MNHNS and CDR2 SASEGT. Here V drops 1 base and J drops 1 base, and the junction holds 6 bases not matched to any gene. The CDR3 goes from the cysteine to the phenylalanine over 16 residues. Only the CDR3 region is kept as DNA, spanning 48 bases read in frame from base 1. A remark on this clone: Its antigen remains undetermined. No clone much larger than this one lies a single base away; base qualities are absent.

TCRbeta CDR3 regions were amplified from genomic DNA using the immunoSEQ Assay, a bias-controlled multiplex PCR. The original methods were these. The number of nucleated cells in each sample was estimated from the amplification of reference gene primers within the assay. Sequence reads were collapsed and filtered to measure the absolute abundance of every unique TCRbeta CDR3 rearrangement. Productive Simpson clonality was computed per sample as the square root of Simpson's diversity index over productive rearrangements. In its TCRdb copy, this immuneACCESS table keeps in-frame sequences only and misses some clones. Where compared with another copy, unresolved V genes explain less than half of these, and the others have no known cause. The DNA gave D and trimming, while V, J and clone size come from that table. The sample data list 160,000 or so clones, and about nine tenths of these were observed just once. Roughly 4% of the sample is held by the ten biggest clonotypes.

Overall results and qualifications from the work: The quantity of clinical and demographic metadata differed by source and by participant and was supplied without curation.

This receptor was taken from a woman aged 55-69 years who had recovered from COVID-19. Sequenced sample: peripheral blood. The rearrangement combines TRBV6-1 with TRBJ2-5, with 7 bases in between that match TRBD2. The CDR3 protein is CASSEDWVAGQETQYF. The DNA sequence reads TGTGCCAGCAGTGAAGACTGGGTAGCGGGCCAAGAGACCCAGTACTTC.